This T cell receptor beta chain was sequenced during a study of cytomegalovirus exposure and HLA in healthy donors. This CDR3 contains 16 residues. V was pared by 2 bases and J by 8 bases, with 11 bases of the junction left unmatched. Germline CDR1 WNHNN, CDR2 SYGVQD (reference sequence). Data came from immunoSEQ multiplex PCR; TCRdb stores just in-frame clones and leaves some out. The data contain 65,000 to 75,000 clones, around 94% of them singletons. The rearrangement uses TRBV10-1 and TRBJ1-2; 10 bases match TRBD1. The sequence was obtained from a woman between 18 and 30 years old in good health and CMV-seropositive. Material for sequencing was PBMCs. The CDR3 region is CASSESLTGGIKGYTF. CDR3 nucleotides: TGCGCCAGCAGTGAGAGCCTGACAGGGGGCATAAAAGGCTACACCTTC.